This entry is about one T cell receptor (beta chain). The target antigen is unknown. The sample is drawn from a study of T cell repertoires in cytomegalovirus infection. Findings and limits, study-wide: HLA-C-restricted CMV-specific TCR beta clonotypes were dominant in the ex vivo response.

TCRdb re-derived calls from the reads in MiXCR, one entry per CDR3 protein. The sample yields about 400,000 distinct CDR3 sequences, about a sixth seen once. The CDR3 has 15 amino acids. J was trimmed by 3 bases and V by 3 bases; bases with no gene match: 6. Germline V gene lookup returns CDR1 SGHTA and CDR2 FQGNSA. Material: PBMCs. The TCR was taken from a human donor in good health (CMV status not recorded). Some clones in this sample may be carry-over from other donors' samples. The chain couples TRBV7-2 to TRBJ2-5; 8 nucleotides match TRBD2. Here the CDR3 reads CASSFRLAPKETQYF. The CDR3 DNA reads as TGTGCCAGCAGCTTCCGACTAGCGCCAAAAGAGACCCAGTACTTC.